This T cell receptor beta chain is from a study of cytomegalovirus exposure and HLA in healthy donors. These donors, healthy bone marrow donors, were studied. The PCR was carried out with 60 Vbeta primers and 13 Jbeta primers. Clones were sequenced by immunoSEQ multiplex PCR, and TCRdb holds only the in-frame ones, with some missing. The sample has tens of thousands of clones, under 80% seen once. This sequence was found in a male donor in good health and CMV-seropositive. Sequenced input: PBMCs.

The CDR3 DNA sequence: TGTGCCAGCAGCTTAGGGACAAGTGCCCTCCCTGAAGCTTTCTTT. It translates to CASSLGTSALPEAFF. V gene TRBV7-9 combines with J gene TRBJ1-1; D may be TRBD1 (5 bases). This CDR3 spans 15 amino acids. CDR1 and CDR2 from the germline V gene are SEHNR and FQNEAQ (reference sequence). Between the trimmed V and J ends, which lost 1 base and 6 bases, there was a span of 15 bases.